This T cell receptor (beta chain) comes out of a study of blood T cell repertoires in COVID-19. Whole-study context: Samples of COVID-19 (acute and convalescent) were obtained from the United States, Italy and Spain.

Measured with immunoSEQ multiplex PCR; TCRdb has only the in-frame clones, and not every one. This table holds over 90,000 clones, over 75% found once. The germline V gene has CDR1 GTSNPN and CDR2 SVGIG (reference sequence). This CDR3 has 13 amino acids. The V gene lost 0 bases and the J gene lost 6 bases, with 8 bases spanning the gap. The clonotype was recovered from a man in his sixties with acute or convalescent COVID-19. Material: peripheral blood. The chain employs TRBV30 and TRBJ2-2, with unresolved D. Written as DNA, the CDR3 is TGTGCCTGGAGTGTATCCTCTGCCGGGGAGCTGTTTTTT. Translation: CAWSVSSAGELFF.